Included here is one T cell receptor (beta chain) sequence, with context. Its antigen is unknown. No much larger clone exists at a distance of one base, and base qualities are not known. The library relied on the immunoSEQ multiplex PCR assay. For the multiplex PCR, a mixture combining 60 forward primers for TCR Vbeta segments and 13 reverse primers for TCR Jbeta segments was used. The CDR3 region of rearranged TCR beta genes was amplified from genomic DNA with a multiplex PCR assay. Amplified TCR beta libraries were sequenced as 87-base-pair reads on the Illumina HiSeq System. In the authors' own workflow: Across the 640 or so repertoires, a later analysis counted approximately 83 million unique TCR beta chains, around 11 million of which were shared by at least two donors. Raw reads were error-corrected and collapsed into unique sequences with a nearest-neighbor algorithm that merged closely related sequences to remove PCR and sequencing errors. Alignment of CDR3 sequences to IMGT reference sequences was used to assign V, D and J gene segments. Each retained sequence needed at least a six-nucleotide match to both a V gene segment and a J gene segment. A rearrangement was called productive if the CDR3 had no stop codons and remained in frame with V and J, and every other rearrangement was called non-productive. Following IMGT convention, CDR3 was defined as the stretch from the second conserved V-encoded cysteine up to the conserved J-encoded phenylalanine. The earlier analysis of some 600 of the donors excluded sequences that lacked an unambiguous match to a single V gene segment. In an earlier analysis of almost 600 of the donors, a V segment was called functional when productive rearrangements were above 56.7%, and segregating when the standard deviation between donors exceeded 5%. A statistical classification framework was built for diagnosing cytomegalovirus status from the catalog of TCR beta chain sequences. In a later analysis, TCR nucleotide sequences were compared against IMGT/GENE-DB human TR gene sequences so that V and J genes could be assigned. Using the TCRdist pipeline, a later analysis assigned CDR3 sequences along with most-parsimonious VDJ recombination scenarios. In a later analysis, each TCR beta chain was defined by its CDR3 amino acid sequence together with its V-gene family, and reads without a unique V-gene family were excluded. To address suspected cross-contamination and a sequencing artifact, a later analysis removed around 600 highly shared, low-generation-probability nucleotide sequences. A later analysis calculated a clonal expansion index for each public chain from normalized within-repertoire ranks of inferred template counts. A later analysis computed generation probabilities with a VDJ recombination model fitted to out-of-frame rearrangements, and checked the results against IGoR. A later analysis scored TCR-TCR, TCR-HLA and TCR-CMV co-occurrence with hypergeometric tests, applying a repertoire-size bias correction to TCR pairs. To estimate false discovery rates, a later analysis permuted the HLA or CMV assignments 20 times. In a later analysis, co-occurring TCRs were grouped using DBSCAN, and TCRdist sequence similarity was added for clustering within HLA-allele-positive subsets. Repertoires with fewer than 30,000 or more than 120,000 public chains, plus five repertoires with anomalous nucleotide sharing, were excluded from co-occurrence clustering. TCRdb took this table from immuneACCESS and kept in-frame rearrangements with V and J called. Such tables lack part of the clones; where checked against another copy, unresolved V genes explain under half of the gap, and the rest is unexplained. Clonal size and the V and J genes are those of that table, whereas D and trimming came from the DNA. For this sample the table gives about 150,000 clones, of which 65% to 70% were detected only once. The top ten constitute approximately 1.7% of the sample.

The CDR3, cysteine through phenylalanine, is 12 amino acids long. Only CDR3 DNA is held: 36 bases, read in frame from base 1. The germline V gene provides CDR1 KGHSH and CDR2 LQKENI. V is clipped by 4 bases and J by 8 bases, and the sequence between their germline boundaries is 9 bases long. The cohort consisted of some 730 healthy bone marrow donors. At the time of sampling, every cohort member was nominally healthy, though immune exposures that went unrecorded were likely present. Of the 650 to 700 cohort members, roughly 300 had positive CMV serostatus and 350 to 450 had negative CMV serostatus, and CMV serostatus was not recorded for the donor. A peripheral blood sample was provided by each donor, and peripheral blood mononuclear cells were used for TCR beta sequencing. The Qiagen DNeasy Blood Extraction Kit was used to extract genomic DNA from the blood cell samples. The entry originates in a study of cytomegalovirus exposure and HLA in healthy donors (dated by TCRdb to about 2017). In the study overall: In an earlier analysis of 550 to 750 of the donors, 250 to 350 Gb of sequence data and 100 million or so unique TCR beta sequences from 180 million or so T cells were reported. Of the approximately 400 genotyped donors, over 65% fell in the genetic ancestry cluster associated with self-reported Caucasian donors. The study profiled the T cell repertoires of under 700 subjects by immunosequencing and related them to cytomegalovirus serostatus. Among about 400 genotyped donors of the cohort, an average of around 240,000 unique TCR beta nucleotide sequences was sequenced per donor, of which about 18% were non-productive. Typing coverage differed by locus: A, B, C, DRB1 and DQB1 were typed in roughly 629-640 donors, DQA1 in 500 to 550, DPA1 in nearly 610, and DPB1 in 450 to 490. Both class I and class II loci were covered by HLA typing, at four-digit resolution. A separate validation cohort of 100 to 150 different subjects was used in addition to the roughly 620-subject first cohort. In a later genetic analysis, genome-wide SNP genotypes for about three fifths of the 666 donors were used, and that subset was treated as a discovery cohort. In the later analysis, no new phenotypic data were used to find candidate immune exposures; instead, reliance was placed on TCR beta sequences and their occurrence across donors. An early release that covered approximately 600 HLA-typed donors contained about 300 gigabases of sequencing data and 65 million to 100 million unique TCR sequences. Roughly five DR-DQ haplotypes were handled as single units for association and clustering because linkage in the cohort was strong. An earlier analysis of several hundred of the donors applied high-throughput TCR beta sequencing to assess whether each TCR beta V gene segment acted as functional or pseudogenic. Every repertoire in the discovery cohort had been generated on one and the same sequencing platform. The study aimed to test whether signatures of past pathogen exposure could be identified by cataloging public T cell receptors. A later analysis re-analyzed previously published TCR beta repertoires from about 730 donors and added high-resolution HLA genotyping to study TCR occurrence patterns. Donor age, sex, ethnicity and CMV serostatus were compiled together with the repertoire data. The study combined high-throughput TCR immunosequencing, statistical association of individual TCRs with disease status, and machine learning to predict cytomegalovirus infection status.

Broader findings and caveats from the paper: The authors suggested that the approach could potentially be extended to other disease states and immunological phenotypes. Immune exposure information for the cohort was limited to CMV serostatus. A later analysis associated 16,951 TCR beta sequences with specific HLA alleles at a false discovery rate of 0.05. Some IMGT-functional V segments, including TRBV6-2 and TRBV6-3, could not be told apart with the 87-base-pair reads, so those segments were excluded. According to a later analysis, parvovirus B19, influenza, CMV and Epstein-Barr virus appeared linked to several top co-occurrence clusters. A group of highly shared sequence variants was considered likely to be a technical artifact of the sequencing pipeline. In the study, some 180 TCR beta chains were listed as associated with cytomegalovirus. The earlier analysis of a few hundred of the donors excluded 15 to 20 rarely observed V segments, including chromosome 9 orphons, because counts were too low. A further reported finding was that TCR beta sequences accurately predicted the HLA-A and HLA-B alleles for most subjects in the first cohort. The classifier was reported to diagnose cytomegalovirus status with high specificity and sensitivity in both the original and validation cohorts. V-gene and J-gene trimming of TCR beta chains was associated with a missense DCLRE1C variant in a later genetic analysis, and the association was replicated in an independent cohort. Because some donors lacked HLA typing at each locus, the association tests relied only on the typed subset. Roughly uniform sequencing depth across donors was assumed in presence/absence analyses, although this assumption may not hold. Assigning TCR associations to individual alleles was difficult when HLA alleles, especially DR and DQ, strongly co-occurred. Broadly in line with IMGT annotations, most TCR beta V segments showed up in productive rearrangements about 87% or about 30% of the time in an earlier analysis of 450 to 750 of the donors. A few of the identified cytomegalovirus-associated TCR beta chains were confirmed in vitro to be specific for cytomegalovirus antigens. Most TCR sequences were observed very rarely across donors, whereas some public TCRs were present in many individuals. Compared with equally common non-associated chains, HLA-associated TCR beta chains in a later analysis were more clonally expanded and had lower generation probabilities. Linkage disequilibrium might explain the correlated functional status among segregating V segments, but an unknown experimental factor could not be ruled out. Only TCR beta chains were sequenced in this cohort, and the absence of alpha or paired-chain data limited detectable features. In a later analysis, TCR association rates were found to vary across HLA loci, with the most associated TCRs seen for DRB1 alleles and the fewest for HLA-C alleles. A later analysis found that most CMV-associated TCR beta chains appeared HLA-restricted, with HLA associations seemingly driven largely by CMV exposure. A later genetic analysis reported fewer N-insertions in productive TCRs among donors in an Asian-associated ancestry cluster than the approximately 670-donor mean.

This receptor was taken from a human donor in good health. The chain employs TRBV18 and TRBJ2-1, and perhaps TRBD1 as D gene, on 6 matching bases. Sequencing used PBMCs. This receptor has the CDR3 CASSLQGDEQFF. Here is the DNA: TGTGCCAGCTCACTACAGGGAGATGAGCAGTTCTTC.